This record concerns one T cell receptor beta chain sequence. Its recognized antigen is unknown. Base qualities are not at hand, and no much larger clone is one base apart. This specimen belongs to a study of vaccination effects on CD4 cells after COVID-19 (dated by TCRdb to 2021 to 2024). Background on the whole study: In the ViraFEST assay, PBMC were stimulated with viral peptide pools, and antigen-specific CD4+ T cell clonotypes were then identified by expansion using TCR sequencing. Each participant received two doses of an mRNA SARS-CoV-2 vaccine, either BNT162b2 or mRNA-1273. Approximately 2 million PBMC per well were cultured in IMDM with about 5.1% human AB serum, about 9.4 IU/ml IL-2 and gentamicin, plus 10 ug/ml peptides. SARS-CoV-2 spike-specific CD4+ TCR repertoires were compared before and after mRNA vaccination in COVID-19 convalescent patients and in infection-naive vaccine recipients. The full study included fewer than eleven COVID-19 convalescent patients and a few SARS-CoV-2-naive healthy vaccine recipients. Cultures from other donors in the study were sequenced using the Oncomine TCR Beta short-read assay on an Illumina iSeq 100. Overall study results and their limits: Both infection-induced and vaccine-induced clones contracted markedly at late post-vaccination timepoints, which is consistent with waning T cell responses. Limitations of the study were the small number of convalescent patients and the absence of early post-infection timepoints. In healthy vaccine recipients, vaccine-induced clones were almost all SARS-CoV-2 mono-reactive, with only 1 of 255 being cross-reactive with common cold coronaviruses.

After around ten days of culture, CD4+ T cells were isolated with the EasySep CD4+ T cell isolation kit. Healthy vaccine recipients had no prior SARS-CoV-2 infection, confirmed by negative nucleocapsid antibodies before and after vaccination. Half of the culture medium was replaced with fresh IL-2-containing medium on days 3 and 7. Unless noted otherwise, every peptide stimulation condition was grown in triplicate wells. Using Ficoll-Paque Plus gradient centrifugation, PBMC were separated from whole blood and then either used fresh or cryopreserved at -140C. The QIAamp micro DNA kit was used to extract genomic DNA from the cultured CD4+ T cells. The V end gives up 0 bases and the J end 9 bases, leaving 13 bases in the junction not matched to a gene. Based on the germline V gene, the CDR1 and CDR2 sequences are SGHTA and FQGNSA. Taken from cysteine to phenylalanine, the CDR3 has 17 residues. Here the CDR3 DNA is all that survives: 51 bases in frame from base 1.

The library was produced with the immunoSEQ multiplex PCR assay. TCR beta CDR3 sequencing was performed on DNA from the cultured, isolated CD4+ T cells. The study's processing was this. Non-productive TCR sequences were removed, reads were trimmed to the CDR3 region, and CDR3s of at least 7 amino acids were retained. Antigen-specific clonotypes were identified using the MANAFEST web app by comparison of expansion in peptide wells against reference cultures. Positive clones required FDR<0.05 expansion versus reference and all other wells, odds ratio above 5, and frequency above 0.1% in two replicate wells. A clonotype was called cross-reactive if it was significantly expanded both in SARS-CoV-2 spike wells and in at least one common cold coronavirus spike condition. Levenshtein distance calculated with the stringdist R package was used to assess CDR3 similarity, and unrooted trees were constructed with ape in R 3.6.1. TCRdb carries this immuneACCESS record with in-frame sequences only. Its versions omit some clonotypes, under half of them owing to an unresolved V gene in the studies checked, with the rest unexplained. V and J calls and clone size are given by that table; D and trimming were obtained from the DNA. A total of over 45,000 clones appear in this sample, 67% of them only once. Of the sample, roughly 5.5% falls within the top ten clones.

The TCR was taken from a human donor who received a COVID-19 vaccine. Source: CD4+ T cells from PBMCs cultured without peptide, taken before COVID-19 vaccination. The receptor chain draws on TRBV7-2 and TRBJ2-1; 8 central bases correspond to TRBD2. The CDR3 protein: CASSLASGLASSGEQFF. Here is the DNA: TGTGCCAGCAGCTTAGCGTCCGGACTAGCCTCTTCCGGTGAGCAGTTCTTC.